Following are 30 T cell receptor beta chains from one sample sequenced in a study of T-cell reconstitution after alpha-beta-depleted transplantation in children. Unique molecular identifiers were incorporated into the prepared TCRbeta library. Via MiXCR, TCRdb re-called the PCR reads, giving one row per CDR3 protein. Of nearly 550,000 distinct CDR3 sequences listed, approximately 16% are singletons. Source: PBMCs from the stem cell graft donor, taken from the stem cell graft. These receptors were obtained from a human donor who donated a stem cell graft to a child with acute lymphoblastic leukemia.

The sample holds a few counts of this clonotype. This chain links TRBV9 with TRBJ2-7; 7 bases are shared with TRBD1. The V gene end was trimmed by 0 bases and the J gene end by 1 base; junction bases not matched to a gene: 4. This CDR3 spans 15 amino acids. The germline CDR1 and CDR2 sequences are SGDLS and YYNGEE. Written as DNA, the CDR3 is TGTGCCAGCAGCGTAGGGCAGGGGGTTTCCTACGAGCAGTACTTC. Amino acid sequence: CASSVGQGVSYEQYF.

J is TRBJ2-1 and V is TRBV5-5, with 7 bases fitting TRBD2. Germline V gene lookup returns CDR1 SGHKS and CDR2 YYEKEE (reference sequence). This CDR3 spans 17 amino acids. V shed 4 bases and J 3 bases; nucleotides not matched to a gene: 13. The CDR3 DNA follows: TGTGCCAGCAGCATCGCTCCTAGCGGAGTGGGCTACAATGAGCAGTTCTTC. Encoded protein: CASSIAPSGVGYNEQFF.

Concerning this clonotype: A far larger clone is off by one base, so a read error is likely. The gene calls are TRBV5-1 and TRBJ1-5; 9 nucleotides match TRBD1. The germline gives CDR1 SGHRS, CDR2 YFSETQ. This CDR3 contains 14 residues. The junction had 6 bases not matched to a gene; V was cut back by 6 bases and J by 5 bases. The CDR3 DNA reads TGCGCCAGCATCTTTACAGGGGGCGATCAGCCCCAGCATTTT. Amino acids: CASIFTGGDQPQHF.

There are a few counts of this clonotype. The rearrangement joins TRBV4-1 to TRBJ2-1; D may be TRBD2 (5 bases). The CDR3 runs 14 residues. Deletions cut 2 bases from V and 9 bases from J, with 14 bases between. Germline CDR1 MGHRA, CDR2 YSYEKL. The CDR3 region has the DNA TGCGCCAGCAGCCAACCTACTAGGACGTCTGAGCAGTTCTTC. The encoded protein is CASSQPTRTSEQFF.

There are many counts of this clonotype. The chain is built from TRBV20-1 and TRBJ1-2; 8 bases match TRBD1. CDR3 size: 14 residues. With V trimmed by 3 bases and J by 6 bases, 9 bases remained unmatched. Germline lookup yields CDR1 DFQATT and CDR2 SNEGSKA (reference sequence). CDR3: CSARPRQGSNGYTF. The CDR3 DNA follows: TGCAGTGCTAGGCCTAGACAGGGGAGTAATGGCTACACCTTC.

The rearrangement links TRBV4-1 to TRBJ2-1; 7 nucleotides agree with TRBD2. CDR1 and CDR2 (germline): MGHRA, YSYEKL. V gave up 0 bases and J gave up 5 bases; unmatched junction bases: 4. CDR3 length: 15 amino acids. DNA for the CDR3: TGCGCCAGCAGCCAAGATAGGAGCGGGGACAATGAGCAGTTCTTC. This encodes CASSQDRSGDNEQFF.

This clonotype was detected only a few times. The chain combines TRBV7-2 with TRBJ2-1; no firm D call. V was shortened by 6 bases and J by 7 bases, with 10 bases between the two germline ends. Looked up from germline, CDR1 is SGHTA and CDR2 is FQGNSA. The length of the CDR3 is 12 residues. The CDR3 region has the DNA TGTGCCAGCAGATTAATTTTGAATGAGCAGTTCTTC. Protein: CASRLILNEQFF.

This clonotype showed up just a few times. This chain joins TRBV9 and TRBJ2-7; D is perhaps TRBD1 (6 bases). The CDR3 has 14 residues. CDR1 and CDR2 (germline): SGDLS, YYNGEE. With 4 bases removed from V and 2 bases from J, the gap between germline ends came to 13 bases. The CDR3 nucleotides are TGTGCCAGCAGCCGGGACCCAGGGGCCTACGAGCAGTACTTC. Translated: CASSRDPGAYEQYF.

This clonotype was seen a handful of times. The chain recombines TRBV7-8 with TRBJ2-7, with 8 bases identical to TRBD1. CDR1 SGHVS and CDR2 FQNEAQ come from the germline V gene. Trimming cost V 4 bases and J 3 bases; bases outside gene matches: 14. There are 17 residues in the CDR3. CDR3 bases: TGTGCCAGCAGCTCCCCAGGACAGGGACAACGTTACTACGAGCAGTACTTC. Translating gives CASSSPGQGQRYYEQYF.

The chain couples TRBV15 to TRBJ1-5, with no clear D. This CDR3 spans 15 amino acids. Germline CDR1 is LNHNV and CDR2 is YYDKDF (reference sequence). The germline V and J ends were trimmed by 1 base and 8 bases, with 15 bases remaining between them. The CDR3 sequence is CATSRARHPQEPQHF. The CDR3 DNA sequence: TGTGCCACCAGCAGAGCCCGGCACCCCCAAGAGCCCCAGCATTTT.

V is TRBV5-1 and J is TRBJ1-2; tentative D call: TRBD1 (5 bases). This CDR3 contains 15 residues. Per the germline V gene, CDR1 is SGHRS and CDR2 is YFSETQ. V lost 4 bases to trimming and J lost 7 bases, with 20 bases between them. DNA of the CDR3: TGCGCCAGCAGCCCCGGGACCCCCGAAGTCGGTGGCTACACCTTC. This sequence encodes CASSPGTPEVGGYTF.

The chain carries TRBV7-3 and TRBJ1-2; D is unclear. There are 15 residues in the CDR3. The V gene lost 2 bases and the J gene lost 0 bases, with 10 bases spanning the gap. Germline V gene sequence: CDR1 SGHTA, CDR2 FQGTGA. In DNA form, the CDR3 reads TGTGCCAGCAGCTTAGGACGCAGGACTAACTATGGCTACACCTTC. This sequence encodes CASSLGRRTNYGYTF. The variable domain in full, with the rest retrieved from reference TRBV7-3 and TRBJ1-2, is GAGVSQTPSNKVTEKGKYVELRCDPISGHTALYWYRQSLGQGPEFLIYFQGTGAADDSGLPNDRFFAVRPEGSVSTLKIQRTERGDSAVYLCASSLGRRTNYGYTFGSGTRLTVV.

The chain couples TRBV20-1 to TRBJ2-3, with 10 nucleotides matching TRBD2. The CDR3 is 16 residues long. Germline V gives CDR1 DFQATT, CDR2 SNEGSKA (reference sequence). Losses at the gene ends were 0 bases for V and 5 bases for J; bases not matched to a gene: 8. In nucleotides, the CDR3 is TGCAGTGCTAGAGATATCAGCGGGAGGGCCGTAGATACGCAGTATTTT. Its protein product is CSARDISGRAVDTQYF.

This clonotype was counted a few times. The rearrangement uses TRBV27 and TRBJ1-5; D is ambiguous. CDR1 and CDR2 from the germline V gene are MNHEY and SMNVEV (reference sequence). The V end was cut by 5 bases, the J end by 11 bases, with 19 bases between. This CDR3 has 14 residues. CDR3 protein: CASSPTGRLVAQHF. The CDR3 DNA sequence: TGTGCCAGCAGTCCAACGGGCCGGTTGGTTGCCCAGCATTTT.

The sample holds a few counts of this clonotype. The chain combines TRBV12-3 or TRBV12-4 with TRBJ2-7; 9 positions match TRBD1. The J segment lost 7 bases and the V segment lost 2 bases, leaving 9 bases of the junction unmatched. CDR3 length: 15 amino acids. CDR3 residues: CASSLWGGTGNEQYF. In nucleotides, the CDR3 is TGTGCCAGCAGTTTATGGGGAGGGACAGGGAATGAGCAGTACTTC.

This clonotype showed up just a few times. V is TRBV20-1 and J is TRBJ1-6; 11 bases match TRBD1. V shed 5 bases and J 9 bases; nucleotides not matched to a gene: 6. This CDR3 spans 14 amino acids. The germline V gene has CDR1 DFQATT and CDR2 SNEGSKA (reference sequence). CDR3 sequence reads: CSARPGQGVSPLHF. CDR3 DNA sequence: TGCAGTGCTCGACCGGGACAGGGGGTTTCACCCCTCCACTTT.

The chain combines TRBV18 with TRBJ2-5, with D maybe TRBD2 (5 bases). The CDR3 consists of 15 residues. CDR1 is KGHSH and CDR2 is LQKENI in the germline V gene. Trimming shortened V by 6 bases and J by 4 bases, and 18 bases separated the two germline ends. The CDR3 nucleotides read TGTGCCAGCTCGTCCCCCGGAGAGGGAACAGAGACCCAGTACTTC. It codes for CASSSPGEGTETQYF.

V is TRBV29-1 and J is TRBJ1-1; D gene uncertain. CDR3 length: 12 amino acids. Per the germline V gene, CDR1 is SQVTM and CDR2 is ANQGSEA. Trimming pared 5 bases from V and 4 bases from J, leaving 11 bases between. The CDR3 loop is CSVIPGTTEAFF. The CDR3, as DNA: TGCAGCGTTATCCCGGGTACCACTGAAGCTTTCTTT.

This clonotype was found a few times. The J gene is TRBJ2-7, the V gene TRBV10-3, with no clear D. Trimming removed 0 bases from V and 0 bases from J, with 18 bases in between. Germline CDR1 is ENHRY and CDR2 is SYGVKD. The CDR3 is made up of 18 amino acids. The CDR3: CAISESSQTRLISYEQYF. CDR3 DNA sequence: TGTGCCATCAGTGAGTCGAGTCAGACCAGGCTTATCTCCTACGAGCAGTACTTC.

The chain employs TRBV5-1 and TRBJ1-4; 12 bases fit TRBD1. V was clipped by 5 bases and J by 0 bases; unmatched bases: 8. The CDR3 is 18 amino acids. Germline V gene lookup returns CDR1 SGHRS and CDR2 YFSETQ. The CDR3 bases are TGCGCCAGCAGACGGGGGGACAGGGGGCCGGCAACTAATGAAAAACTGTTTTTT. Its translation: CASRRGDRGPATNEKLFF. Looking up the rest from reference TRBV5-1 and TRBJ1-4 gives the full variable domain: KAGVTQTPRYLIKTRGQQVTLSCSPISGHRSVSWYQQTPGQGLQFLFEYFSETQRNKGNFPGRFSGRQFSNSRSEMNVSTLELGDSALYLCASRRGDRGPATNEKLFFGSGTQLSVL.

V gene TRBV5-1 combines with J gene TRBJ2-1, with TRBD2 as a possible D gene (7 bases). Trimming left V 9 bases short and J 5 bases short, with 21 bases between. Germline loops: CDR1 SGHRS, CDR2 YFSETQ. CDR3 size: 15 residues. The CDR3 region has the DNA TGCGCCACCCGTCGGGGGCTAGCGGAAGACAATGAGCAGTTCTTC. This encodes CATRRGLAEDNEQFF.

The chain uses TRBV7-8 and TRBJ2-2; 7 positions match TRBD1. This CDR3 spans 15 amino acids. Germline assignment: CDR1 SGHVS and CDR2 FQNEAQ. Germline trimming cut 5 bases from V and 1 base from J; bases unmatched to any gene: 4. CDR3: CASSPDRLNTGELFF. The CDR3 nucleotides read TGTGCCAGCAGCCCGGACAGGTTGAACACCGGGGAGCTGTTTTTT.

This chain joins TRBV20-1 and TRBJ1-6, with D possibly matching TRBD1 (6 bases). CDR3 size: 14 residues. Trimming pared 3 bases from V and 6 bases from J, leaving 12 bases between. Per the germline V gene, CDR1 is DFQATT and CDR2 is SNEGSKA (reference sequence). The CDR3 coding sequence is TGCAGTGCTAGGCCGGCAGGGGTTAATTCACCCCTCCACTTT. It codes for CSARPAGVNSPLHF.

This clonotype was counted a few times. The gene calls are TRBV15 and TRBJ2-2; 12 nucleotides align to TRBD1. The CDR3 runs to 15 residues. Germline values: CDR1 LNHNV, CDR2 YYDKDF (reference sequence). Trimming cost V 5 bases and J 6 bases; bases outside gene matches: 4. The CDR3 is CATSGDRGQAGELFF. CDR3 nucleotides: TGTGCCACCAGCGGGGACAGGGGGCAAGCCGGGGAGCTGTTTTTT.

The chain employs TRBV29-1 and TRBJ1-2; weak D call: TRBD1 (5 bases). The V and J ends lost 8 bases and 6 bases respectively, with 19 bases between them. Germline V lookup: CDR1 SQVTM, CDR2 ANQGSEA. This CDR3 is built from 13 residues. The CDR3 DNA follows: TGCAGCCTCGCTGGGTCTGGGGCCGATGGCTACACCTTC. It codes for CSLAGSGADGYTF.

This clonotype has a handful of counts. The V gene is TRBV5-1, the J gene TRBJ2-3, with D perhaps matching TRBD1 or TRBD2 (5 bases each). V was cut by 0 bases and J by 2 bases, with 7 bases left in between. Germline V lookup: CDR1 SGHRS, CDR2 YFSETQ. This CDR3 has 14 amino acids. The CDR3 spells CASSLGDPTDTQYF. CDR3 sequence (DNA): TGCGCCAGCAGCTTGGGGGACCCCACAGATACGCAGTATTTT.

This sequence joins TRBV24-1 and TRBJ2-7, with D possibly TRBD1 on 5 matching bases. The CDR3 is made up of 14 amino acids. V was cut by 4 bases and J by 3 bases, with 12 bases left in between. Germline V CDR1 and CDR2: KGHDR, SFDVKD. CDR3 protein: CATSDPMTDYEQYF. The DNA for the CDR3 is TGTGCCACCAGTGACCCGATGACAGACTACGAGCAGTACTTC.

The CDR3 bases are TGTGCCAGCTCAGCTGAGGCAGATGGACTAGCGGGAGAAACCGGGGAGCTGTTTTTT. It encodes CASSAEADGLAGETGELFF. The chain has TRBV18 and TRBJ2-2; 13 bases align to TRBD2. Per the germline V gene, CDR1 is KGHSH and CDR2 is LQKENI. CDR3 size: 19 residues. J was trimmed by 5 bases and V by 5 bases; bases with no gene match: 14.

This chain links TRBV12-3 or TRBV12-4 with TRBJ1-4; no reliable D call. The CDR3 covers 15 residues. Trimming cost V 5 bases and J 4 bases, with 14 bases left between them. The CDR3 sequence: CASSRSRPRNEKLFF. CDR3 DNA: TGTGCCAGCAGTAGAAGCAGGCCGCGTAATGAAAAACTGTTTTTT.

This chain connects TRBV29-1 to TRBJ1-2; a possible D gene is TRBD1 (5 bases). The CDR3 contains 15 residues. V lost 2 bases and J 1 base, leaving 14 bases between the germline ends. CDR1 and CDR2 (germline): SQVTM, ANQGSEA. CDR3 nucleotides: TGCAGCGTTGAATCCTGGGGCAGTCTTAACTATGGCTACACCTTC. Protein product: CSVESWGSLNYGYTF.